This T cell receptor beta chain was identified during a study of blood T cell repertoires in COVID-19. Across the study: From T cells, B-cell-depleted T cells, or PBMCs came the material, which was cDNA or gDNA.

Generated by immunoSEQ multiplex PCR, the TCRdb table keeps only in-frame clones and is missing some. The profile covers tens of thousands of clones, with approximately 84% appearing a single time and approximately 15% taken by the ten largest. Trimming left V 6 bases short and J 6 bases short, with 11 bases between. This CDR3 region has 12 residues. From germline, CDR1 is MNHEY and CDR2 SMNVEV (reference sequence). The chain combines TRBV27 with TRBJ1-2; TRBD1 might be the D (6 bases). This receptor was obtained from a human donor with active or convalescent COVID-19. The donor label of this sample is uncertain. Sample: peripheral blood. The CDR3 spells CASRVQGHGYTF. DNA for the CDR3: TGTGCCAGCAGAGTACAGGGCCATGGCTACACCTTC.